This T cell receptor (beta chain) was recorded in a study of blood T cells in healthy people across ages. Next came a second PCR, run for about 6 to 12 cycles, which used a sample-barcoded 5' primer along with a J-beta primer mix. TCRdb reanalysed the 5' RACE reads using MiXCR and keeps one entry per CDR3 protein. The sample has about a million distinct CDR3 sequences, roughly 51% seen once. This CDR3 region has 16 residues. Trimming cost V 5 bases and J 1 base; bases outside gene matches: 7. Germline CDR1 SEHNR, CDR2 FQNEAQ (reference sequence). This receptor was identified in a woman aged 55-69 years in good health. Sequencing was done on a sample of blood. The chain carries TRBV7-9 and TRBJ2-2; 7 positions match TRBD2. CDR3 coding DNA: TGTGCCAGCAGCCTACCTAGCGGAGGGAACACCGGGGAGCTGTTTTTT. Encoded protein: CASSLPSGGNTGELFF. The complete variable domain, with remaining parts taken from reference TRBV7-9 and TRBJ2-2, reads DTGVSQNPRHKITKRGQNVTFRCDPISEHNRLYWYRQTLGQGPEFLTYFQNEAQLEKSRLLSDRFSAERPKGSFSTLEIQRTEQGDSAMYLCASSLPSGGNTGELFFGEGSRLTVL.